This T cell receptor beta chain was identified during a study of cytomegalovirus exposure and HLA in healthy donors. The PCR made use of 60 Vbeta and 13 Jbeta primers. Sequencing was performed with immunoSEQ multiplex PCR; in TCRdb, only in-frame clones are kept and a portion is missing. Of 100,000 to 150,000 clones detected, about three quarters appear once; the ten largest clones hold roughly 5.9%. Germline CDR1 SGHRS, CDR2 YFSETQ. The junction had 7 bases not matched to a gene; V was cut back by 3 bases and J by 5 bases. The CDR3 runs 15 residues. Study findings and constraints: As a later analysis revealed, the rate of TCR association differed by HLA locus, with DRB1 most and HLA-C fewest. Donors were assumed by presence/absence analyses to have roughly uniform sequencing depth. Common viral pathogens were later found to be apparently linked to several of the most significant clusters.

Remarks on this clone: Its antigen is undetermined.

The TCR sequence derives from a woman aged 40 to 49 in good health and CMV-seronegative. The sequenced material came from PBMCs. The genes are TRBV5-1 and TRBJ1-4; 7 nucleotides match TRBD1. The CDR3 nucleotides are TGCGCCAGCAGCTACCTCCAGGGGGTCAATGAAAAACTGTTTTTT. It yields the protein CASSYLQGVNEKLFF.